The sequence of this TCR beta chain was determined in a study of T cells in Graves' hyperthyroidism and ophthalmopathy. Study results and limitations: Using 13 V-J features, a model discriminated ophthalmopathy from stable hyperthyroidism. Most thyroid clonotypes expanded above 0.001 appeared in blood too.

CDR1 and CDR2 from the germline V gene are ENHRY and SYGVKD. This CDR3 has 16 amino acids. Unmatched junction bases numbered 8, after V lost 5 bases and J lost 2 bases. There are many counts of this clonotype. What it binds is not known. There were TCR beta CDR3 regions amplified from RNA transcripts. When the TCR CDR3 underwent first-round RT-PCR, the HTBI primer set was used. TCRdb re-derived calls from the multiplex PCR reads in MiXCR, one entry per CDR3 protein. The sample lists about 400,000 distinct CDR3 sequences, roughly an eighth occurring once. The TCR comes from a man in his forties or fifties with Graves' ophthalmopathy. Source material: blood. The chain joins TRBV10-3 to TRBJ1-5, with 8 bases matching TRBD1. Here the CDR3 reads CAISTTGQVGNQPQHF. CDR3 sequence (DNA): TGTGCCATCAGTACGACGGGACAGGTGGGCAATCAGCCCCAGCATTTT.